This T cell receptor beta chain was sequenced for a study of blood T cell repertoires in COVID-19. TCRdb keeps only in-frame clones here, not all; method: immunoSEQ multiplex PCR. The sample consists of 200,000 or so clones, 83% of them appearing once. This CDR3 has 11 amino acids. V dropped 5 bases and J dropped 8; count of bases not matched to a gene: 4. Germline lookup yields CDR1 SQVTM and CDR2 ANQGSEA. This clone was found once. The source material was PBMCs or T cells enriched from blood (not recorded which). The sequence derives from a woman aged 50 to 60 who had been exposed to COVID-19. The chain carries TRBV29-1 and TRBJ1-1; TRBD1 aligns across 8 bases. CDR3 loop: CSVTGQGEAFF. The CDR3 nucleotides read TGCAGCGTTACCGGACAGGGCGAAGCTTTCTTT.